Below are 9 T cell receptor beta chains sequenced from a single sample in a study of blood T cell repertoires in COVID-19 (dated by TCRdb to the early 2020s). The library was produced with the immunoSEQ multiplex PCR assay. This is the immuneACCESS table as TCRdb keeps it, with only in-frame sequences that have V and J called. A part of the clones is gone; compared with another copy, unresolved V genes explain less than half, and the rest is unexplained. The table for this sample lists around 220,000 clones; around 88% of them were counted only once. Of the sample, around 1.5% falls within the top ten clones. The sample taken for sequencing was peripheral blood. The source is a man between 18 and 35 years old with active or convalescent COVID-19.

Concerning this clone: Other DNA sequences in this sample translate to the same CDR3. The genes are TRBV5-5 and TRBJ2-1, with 12 bases that match TRBD2. Germline V CDR1 and CDR2: SGHKS, YYEKEE (reference sequence). V was clipped by 4 bases and J by 3 bases; unmatched bases: 2. CDR3 length: 15 residues. The CDR3 here is CASSPTSGSYNEQFF. The CDR3 DNA sequence: TGTGCCAGCAGCCCGACTAGCGGGAGCTACAATGAGCAGTTCTTC. Full variable domain (outside the CDR3, taken from reference TRBV5-5 and TRBJ2-1): DAGVTQSPTHLIKTRGQQVTLRCSPISGHKSVSWYQQVLGQGPQFIFQYYEKEERGRGNFPDRFSARQFPNYSSELNVNALLLGDSALYLCASSPTSGSYNEQFFGPGTRLTVL.

The chain links TRBV7-2 to TRBJ2-7, with 9 bases fitting TRBD2. From germline, CDR1 is SGHTA and CDR2 FQGNSA. This CDR3 has 16 residues. J gave up 1 base and V 2 bases, and 6 bases lay outside the gene matches. CDR3 amino acids: CASSLPSLAGSYEQYF. In nucleotides, the CDR3 is TGTGCCAGCAGCTTACCGTCCCTAGCGGGGTCCTACGAGCAGTACTTC.

V usage is TRBV30 and J usage is TRBJ1-6; 7 bases align to TRBD1. V gave up 2 bases and J gave up 5 bases; unmatched junction bases: 6. The CDR3 contains 15 residues. The germline CDR1 and CDR2 sequences are GTSNPN and SVGIG (reference sequence). CDR3 coding DNA: TGTGCCTGGAGTTGGAGGGACAGAGATAATTCACCCCTCCACTTT. Translating it yields CAWSWRDRDNSPLHF.

The chain links TRBV19 to TRBJ2-7; 15 bases map to TRBD2. Germline values: CDR1 LNHDA, CDR2 SQIVND (reference sequence). The V and J ends lost 9 bases and 4 bases, in that order; junction bases with no gene match: 13. The CDR3 is 17 amino acids. DNA for the CDR3: TGTGCCAGCATGGGACTAGCGGGAGGCCGCCCGGGGTACGAGCAGTACTTC. It is translated as CASMGLAGGRPGYEQYF.

The chain recombines TRBV5-1 with TRBJ2-5; no clear D gene. Germline CDR1 reads SGHRS; CDR2 reads YFSETQ. The CDR3 loop spans 15 amino acids. V gave up 4 bases and J gave up 4 bases, with 17 bases separating them. CDR3 protein: CASSTQSSAGETQYF. CDR3 DNA sequence: TGCGCCAGCAGCACACAGTCCTCAGCAGGAGAGACCCAGTACTTC.

The chain employs TRBV25-1 and TRBJ2-5; 11 bases are a match to TRBD1. V shed 5 bases, J shed 4 bases, and the junction held 9 bases outside the gene matches. The CDR3 spans 16 residues. In germline, CDR1 is MGHDK, CDR2 SYGVNS. CDR3 in DNA: TGTGCCAGCAGTACTCCGGACAGGGGGCCCCTAGAGACCCAGTACTTC. The encoded protein is CASSTPDRGPLETQYF.

The V call is TRBV19, the J call TRBJ1-4, with 9 bases lining up with TRBD1. J lost 5 bases, V lost 6 bases, and 4 bases had no gene match. CDR1 and CDR2 (germline): LNHDA, SQIVND (reference sequence). CDR3 size: 14 residues. The CDR3 DNA reads as TGTGCCAGTAGCGACAGGGGGAGCAATGAAAAACTGTTTTTT. It is translated as CASSDRGSNEKLFF.

The V gene is TRBV18, the J gene TRBJ1-5; a possible D gene is TRBD1 (6 bases). Germline V CDR1 and CDR2: KGHSH, LQKENI. The germline V and J ends were trimmed by 0 bases and 1 base, with 10 bases remaining between them. The CDR3 spans 16 residues. CDR3 protein: CASSPPNRDSNQPQHF. The CDR3 nucleotides are TGTGCCAGCTCACCACCGAACAGGGACAGCAATCAGCCCCAGCATTTT. The variable domain in full, with the rest retrieved from reference TRBV18 and TRBJ1-5, is NAGVMQNPRHLVRRRGQEARLRCSPMKGHSHVYWYRQLPEEGLKFMVYLQKENIIDESGMPKERFSAEFPKEGPSILRIQQVVRGDSAAYFCASSPPNRDSNQPQHFGDGTRLSIL.

This sequence joins TRBV4-3 and TRBJ2-7; D is ambiguous. Germline CDR1 and CDR2: LGHNA and YSLEER. V was pared by 4 bases and J by 0 bases, with 10 bases between. This CDR3 is built from 14 residues. The CDR3 here is CASSPLGASYEQYF. The CDR3 region has the DNA TGCGCCAGCAGCCCCTTGGGCGCCTCCTACGAGCAGTACTTC.